The rows below give T cell receptor beta chains drawn from one sample of a study of T cells in tuberculosis. Libraries were prepared by immunoSEQ multiplex PCR; TCRdb keeps only in-frame clonotypes and omits some of them. The sample includes about 44,000 clones, more than 90% of them seen just once. The sequenced material came from PBMCs. The receptors were gathered from a donor between 10 and 35 years old with latent tuberculosis or without tuberculosis infection. CDR3s include the opening cysteine and the closing phenylalanine or tryptophan. D genes are given only for firm matches. The listing skips clone size in some rows; elsewhere it reads once, few, many or a size class.

clone_size d_call j_call v_call cdr3_aa cdr3_nt
NA NA TRBJ2-3 TRBV29-1 CSVELGANTDTQYF TGCAGCGTTGAACTCGGAGCAAATACAGATACGCAGTATTTT
NA TRBD1 TRBJ2-7 TRBV7-8 CASSLLKTGVATSYEQYF TGTGCCAGCAGCTTGCTTAAAACAGGGGTAGCAACCTCCTACGAGCAGTACTTC
once TRBD2 TRBJ2-7 TRBV6-1 CASSGLAESSYEQYF TGTGCCAGCTCCGGACTAGCGGAGAGCTCCTACGAGCAGTACTTC
once TRBD1 TRBJ1-2 TRBV10-3 CAINPGTGDGYTF TGTGCCATCAACCCTGGGACAGGCGATGGCTACACCTTC
once TRBD2 TRBJ2-1 TRBV11-2 CASSSIRTSGFRFF TGTGCCAGCAGCTCTATCCGGACTAGCGGGTTTAGGTTCTTC
few TRBD1 TRBJ1-1 TRBV6-5 CASSPWTGGNTEAFF TGTGCCAGCAGTCCCTGGACAGGGGGCAACACTGAAGCTTTCTTT
NA NA TRBJ2-1 TRBV6-1 CASSESAGSYNEQFF TGTGCCAGCAGTGAATCGGCGGGATCCTACAATGAGCAGTTCTTC
NA NA TRBJ1-4 TRBV9 CASSAKGLGEKLFF TGTGCCAGCAGCGCGAAGGGGCTTGGCGAAAAACTGTTTTTT
NA NA TRBJ2-7 TRBV2 CASSGLPGDEQYF TGTGCCAGCAGTGGCTTACCGGGGGACGAGCAGTACTTC
NA NA TRBJ1-2 TRBV30 CAWSVRGVYGYTF TGTGCCTGGAGTGTGCGGGGGGTCTATGGCTACACCTTC
NA NA TRBJ1-1 TRBV19 CASSIGSTEAFF TGTGCCAGTAGTATAGGCAGCACTGAAGCTTTCTTT
NA TRBD1 TRBJ2-5 TRBV19 CASSMGYRGQETQYF TGTGCCAGTAGTATGGGGTACAGGGGGCAAGAGACCCAGTACTTC
NA NA TRBJ2-7 TRBV5-1 CASSLGQTAGKSYEQYF TGCGCCAGCAGCTTGGGGCAGACAGCGGGCAAGTCCTACGAGCAGTACTTC
NA NA TRBJ2-7 TRBV29-1 CSVEGYPSSYEQYF TGCAGCGTTGAAGGCTACCCGAGCTCCTACGAGCAGTACTTC
NA NA TRBJ2-1 TRBV7-3 CASSLRQDSYNEQFF TGTGCCAGCAGCTTACGACAGGATTCCTACAATGAGCAGTTCTTC
once TRBD2 TRBJ2-3 TRBV12-5 CASGFVAGGKVRTDTQYF TGTGCTAGTGGTTTTGTAGCGGGGGGTAAGGTTCGGACAGATACGCAGTATTTT
NA NA TRBJ2-1 TRBV13 CASSLGLDSLSYNEQFF TGTGCCAGCAGCTTAGGCCTAGACAGTCTATCCTACAATGAGCAGTTCTTC
NA TRBD2 TRBJ2-1 TRBV6-1 CASSEAILAGGYNEQFF TGTGCCAGCAGTGAAGCCATACTAGCGGGAGGTTACAATGAGCAGTTCTTC
NA NA TRBJ1-1 TRBV19 CASKIRGGTGNTEAFF TGTGCCAGCAAGATCCGTGGAGGGACGGGAAACACTGAAGCTTTCTTT
NA TRBD2 TRBJ2-7 TRBV14 CASSQALGTSGVYEQYF TGTGCCAGCAGCCAAGCTTTAGGGACTAGCGGGGTTTACGAGCAGTACTTC